What follows describes a single T cell receptor (beta chain). The antigen is not known. CDR1 and CDR2 (germline): KGHSH, LQKENI. Trimming pared 3 bases from V and 4 bases from J, leaving 12 bases between. This CDR3 is built from 14 residues. The data stem from a study of response to subunit inactivated influenza vaccine. General observations from the study: Authors suggested seasonal influenza vaccinations each recruit few new T cells.

In TCRdb, the RT-PCR reads were re-called with MiXCR into one record per CDR3 protein. This sample carries a few hundred thousand distinct CDR3 sequences, approximately 9.9% of them seen once, and the ten largest clones take approximately 12%. The specimen comprised PBMCs from blood, sampled roughly 45 days after vaccination. V gene TRBV18 combines with J gene TRBJ1-2; the D is unclear. The TCR comes from a man aged 45-60 years who received an inactivated influenza vaccine. The CDR3 sequence: CASSPKQASYGYTF. CDR3 nucleotide sequence: TGTGCCAGCTCACCCAAGCAGGCATCCTATGGCTACACCTTC.